The subject of this entry is one T cell receptor beta chain. Its antigen is not known. The protocol was immunoSEQ multiplex PCR, while the TCRdb copy is restricted to in-frame clones and leaves out a portion. The sample lists 67,000 or so clones, around 87% occurring once. This CDR3 is 14 amino acids long. Trimming took 1 base from V and 8 from J, leaving 14 bases between them. CDR1 and CDR2 from the germline V gene are SGHTA and FQGNSA. Blood sampling was done at baseline, cycle 4 day 1, and cycle 7 day 1. This specimen belongs to a study of OX40 agonist ivuxolimab in advanced cancers. On the study more broadly: Ivuxolimab, which is an agonistic anti-OX40 (CD134) antibody, was administered to the patients. From 23 to 79 years was the age range, with a mean of about 56 years, and over 70% were male.

The study, taken as a whole, reports: With doses of 0.1 to 3.0 mg/kg, CD4+ and CD8+ blood T cells had undergone clonal expansion by week 6.

This specimen consisted of CD4+ or CD8+ T cells sorted from blood, obtained in a trial of the OX40 agonist ivuxolimab. This clonotype originated in an adult with an advanced solid tumor such as melanoma, head and neck, liver or kidney cancer. This chain joins TRBV7-2 and TRBJ1-2; a possible D gene is TRBD1 (6 bases). The chain's CDR3 is CASSLGQAAGGYTF. Written as DNA, the CDR3 is TGTGCCAGCAGCTTAGGACAGGCTGCAGGAGGCTACACCTTC.